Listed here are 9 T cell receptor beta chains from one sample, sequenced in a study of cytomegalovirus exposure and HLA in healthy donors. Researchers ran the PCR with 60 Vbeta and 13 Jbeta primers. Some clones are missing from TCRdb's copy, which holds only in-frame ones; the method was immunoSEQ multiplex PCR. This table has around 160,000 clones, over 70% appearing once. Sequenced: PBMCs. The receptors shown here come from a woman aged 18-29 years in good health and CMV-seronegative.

CDR3 in amino acids: CASSFARLAGVTGELFF. For the CDR3, the DNA is TGTGCCAGCAGTTTCGCCCGACTAGCGGGGGTTACCGGGGAGCTGTTTTTT. V gene TRBV27 combines with J gene TRBJ2-2, with 12 bases matching TRBD2. This CDR3 has 17 residues. V shed 3 bases and J 5 bases; nucleotides not matched to a gene: 7. Germline CDR1 and CDR2: MNHEY and SMNVEV (reference sequence).

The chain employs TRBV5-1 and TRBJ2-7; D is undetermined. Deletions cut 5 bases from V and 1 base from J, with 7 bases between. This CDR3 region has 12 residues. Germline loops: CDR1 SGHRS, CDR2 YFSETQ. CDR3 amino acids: CASSRYSYEQYF. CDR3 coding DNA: TGCGCCAGCAGTCGCTATTCCTACGAGCAGTACTTC.

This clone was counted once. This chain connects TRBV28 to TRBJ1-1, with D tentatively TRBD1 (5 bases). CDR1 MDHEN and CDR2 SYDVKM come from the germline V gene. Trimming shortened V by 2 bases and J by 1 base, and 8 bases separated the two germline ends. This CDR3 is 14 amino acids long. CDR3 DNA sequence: TGTGCCAGCAGTTTAAGACAGAAGAACACTGAAGCTTTCTTT. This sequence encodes CASSLRQKNTEAFF. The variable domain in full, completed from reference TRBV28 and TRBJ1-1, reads DVKVTQSSRYLVKRTGEKVFLECVQDMDHENMFWYRQDPGLGLRLIYFSYDVKMKEKGDIPEGYSVSREKKERFSLILESASTNQTSMYLCASSLRQKNTEAFFGQGTRLTVV.

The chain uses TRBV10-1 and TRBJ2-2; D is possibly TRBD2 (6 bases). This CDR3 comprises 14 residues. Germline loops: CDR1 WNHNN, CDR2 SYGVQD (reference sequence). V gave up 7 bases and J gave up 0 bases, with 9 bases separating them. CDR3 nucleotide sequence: TGCGCCAGCAAGGGCGGGGCGAACACCGGGGAGCTGTTTTTT. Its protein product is CASKGGANTGELFF.

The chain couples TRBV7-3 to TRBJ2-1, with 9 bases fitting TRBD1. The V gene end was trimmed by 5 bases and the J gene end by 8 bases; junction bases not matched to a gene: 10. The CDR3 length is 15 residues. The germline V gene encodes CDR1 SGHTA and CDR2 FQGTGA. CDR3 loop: CASSIGTGPWDEQFF. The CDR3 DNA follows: TGTGCCAGCAGCATCGGGACAGGGCCTTGGGATGAGCAGTTCTTC.

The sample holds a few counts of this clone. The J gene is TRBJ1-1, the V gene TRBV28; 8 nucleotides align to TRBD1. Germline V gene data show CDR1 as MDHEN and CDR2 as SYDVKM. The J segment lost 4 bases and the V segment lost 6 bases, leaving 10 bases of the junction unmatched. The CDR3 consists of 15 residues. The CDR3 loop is CASRVPQGAVTEAFF. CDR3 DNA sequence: TGTGCCAGCAGGGTCCCTCAGGGGGCGGTCACTGAAGCTTTCTTT.

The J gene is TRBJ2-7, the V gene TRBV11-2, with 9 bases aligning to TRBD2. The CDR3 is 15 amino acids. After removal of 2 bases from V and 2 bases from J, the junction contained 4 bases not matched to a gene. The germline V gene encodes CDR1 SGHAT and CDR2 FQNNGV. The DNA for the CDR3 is TGTGCCAGCAGCTTACAGCGGGGGGCCCCCTACGAGCAGTACTTC. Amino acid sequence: CASSLQRGAPYEQYF. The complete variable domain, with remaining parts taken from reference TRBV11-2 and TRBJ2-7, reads EAGVAQSPRYKIIEKRQSVAFWCNPISGHATLYWYQQILGQGPKLLIQFQNNGVVDDSQLPKDRFSAERLKGVDSTLKIQPAKLEDSAVYLCASSLQRGAPYEQYFGPGTRLTVT.

The CDR3 here is CASSIEGVGQPQHF. The CDR3 nucleotides read TGTGCCAGTAGTATAGAAGGGGTCGGTCAGCCCCAGCATTTT. The chain joins TRBV19 to TRBJ1-5, with D tentatively TRBD1 (5 bases). Germline V gene data show CDR1 as LNHDA and CDR2 as SQIVND (reference sequence). The CDR3 is made up of 14 amino acids. Trimming left V 0 bases short and J 6 bases short, with 9 bases between.

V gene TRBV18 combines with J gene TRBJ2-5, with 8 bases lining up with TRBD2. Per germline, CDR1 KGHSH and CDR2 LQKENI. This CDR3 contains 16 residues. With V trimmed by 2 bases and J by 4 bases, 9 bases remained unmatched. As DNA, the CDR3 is TGTGCCAGCTCACCATTAGCGGGATTAATAAGAGAGACCCAGTACTTC. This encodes CASSPLAGLIRETQYF.